This TCR beta chain comes out of a study of blood T cell repertoires in COVID-19. Study summary: COVID-19 samples collected from the United States, Italy and Spain covered acute and convalescent phases.

J lost 5 bases, V lost 1 base, and 3 bases had no gene match. CDR3 length equals 14 residues. Germline CDR1 reads KGHDR; CDR2 reads SFDVKD. In the authors' workflow: By means of reference gene primer amplification, nucleated cell counts were estimated. Clones were read by immunoSEQ multiplex PCR, and TCRdb kept only the in-frame ones, dropping some. D and trimming were read from the DNA, whereas the V and J calls and clone size are those reported in that table. In the table there are 300,000 to 350,000 clones, 80% to 90% of which are singletons. Sequencing used PBMCs or T cells enriched from blood (not recorded which). V and J are TRBV24-1 and TRBJ2-5; 7 bases map to TRBD1. The receptor's source is a man younger than 40 who had recovered from COVID-19. CDR3 in DNA: TGTGCCACCAGTGATTTAGGGGGCCGGGAGACCCAGTACTTC. This codes for CATSDLGGRETQYF.